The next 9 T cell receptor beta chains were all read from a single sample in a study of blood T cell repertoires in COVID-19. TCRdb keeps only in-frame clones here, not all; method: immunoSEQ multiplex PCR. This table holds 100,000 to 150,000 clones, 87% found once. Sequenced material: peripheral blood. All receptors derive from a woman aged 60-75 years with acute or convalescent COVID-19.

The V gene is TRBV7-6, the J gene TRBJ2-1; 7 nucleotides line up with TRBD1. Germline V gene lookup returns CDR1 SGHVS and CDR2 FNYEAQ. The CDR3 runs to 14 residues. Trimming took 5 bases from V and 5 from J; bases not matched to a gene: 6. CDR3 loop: CASSQATGDNEQFF. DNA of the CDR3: TGTGCCAGCAGCCAAGCAACAGGGGACAATGAGCAGTTCTTC.

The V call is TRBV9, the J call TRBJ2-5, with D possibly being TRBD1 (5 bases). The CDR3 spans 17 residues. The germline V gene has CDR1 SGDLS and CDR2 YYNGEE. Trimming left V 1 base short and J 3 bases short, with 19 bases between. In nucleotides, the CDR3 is TGTGCCAGCAGCGTAACCACCGTGGGGCGGAGTGAAGAGACCCAGTACTTC. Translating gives CASSVTTVGRSEETQYF. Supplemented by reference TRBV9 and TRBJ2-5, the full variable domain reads DSGVTQTPKHLITATGQRVTLRCSPRSGDLSVYWYQQSLDQGLQFLIQYYNGEERAKGNILERFSAQQFPDLHSELNLSSLELGDSALYFCASSVTTVGRSEETQYFGPGTRLLVL.

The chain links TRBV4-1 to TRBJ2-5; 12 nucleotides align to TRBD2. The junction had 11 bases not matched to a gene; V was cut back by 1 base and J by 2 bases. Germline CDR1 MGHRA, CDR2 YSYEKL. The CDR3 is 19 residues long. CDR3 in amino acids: CASSQGNLGLAGRQETQYF. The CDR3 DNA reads TGCGCCAGCAGCCAAGGGAACCTTGGACTAGCGGGGAGACAAGAGACCCAGTACTTC.

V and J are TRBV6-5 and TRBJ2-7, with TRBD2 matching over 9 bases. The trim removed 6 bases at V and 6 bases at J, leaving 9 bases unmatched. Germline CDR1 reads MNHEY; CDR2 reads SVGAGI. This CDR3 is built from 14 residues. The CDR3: CASRLSGLAGEQYV. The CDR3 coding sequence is TGTGCCAGCAGACTGTCGGGACTAGCAGGCGAGCAGTACGTC.

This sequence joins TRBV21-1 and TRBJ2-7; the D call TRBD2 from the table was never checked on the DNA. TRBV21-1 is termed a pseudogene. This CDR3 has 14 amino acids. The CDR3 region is CASSTRHRSREQYF. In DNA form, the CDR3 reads TGTGCCAGCAGCACTCGCCACCGGTCTCGGGAGCAGTACTTC.

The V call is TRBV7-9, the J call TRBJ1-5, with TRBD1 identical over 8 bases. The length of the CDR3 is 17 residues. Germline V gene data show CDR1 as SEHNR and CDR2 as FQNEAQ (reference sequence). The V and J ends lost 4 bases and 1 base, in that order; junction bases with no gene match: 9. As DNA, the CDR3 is TGTGCCAGCAGCTATTGGGGAGGACAGGGAAGCAATCAGCCCCAGCATTTT. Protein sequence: CASSYWGGQGSNQPQHF.

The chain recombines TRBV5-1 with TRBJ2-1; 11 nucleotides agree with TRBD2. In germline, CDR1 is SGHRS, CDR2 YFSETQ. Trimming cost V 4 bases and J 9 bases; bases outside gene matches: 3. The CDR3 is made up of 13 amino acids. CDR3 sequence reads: CASSTGLAGEQFF. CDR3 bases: TGCGCCAGCAGCACTGGACTAGCGGGTGAGCAGTTCTTC. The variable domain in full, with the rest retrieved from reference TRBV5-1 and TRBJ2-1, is KAGVTQTPRYLIKTRGQQVTLSCSPISGHRSVSWYQQTPGQGLQFLFEYFSETQRNKGNFPGRFSGRQFSNSRSEMNVSTLELGDSALYLCASSTGLAGEQFFGPGTRLTVL.

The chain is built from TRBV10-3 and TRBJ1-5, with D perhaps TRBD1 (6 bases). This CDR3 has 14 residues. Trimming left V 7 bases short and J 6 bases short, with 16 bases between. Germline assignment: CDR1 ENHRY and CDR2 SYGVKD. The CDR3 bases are TGTGCCATCAACGAACAGGGAGAGGGTCAGCCCCAGCATTTT. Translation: CAINEQGEGQPQHF.

The CDR3 spells CASSEVKGAVNYGYTF. CDR3 nucleotides: TGTGCCAGCAGTGAAGTGAAAGGGGCAGTGAACTATGGCTACACCTTC. This chain links TRBV2 with TRBJ1-2, with TRBD1 as a possible D gene (5 bases). CDR3 length: 16 residues. Trimming cost V 1 base and J 2 bases, with 14 bases left between them. The germline CDR1 and CDR2 sequences are SNHLY and FYNNEI.